The 28 T cell receptor beta chains listed next were all sequenced from one sample in a study of OX40 agonist ivuxolimab in advanced cancers. Data came from immunoSEQ multiplex PCR; TCRdb stores just in-frame clones and leaves some out. The repertoire holds tens of thousands of clones, about nine tenths seen once, with around 1.8% in the top ten. This material consisted of CD4+ or CD8+ T cells sorted from blood, taken in a trial of the OX40 agonist ivuxolimab. Every receptor here comes from an adult with an advanced solid tumor such as melanoma, head and neck, liver or kidney cancer.

The chain has TRBV19 and TRBJ2-2, with unresolved D. The CDR3 has 15 residues. Germline CDR1 reads LNHDA; CDR2 reads SQIVND (reference sequence). V was shortened by 5 bases and J by 0 bases, with 10 bases between the two germline ends. CDR3 sequence reads: CASSPRNTNTGELFF. CDR3 sequence (DNA): TGTGCCAGTAGTCCTAGAAACACGAACACCGGGGAGCTGTTTTTT.

This sequence joins TRBV5-4 and TRBJ2-5, with D unclear. The CDR3 contains 13 residues. Per germline, CDR1 SGHNT and CDR2 YYREEE (reference sequence). Trimming pared 0 bases from V and 9 bases from J, leaving 12 bases between. The CDR3 region is CASSLGNVESQYF. CDR3 in DNA: TGTGCCAGCAGCTTGGGGAACGTTGAGTCCCAGTACTTC.

The chain links TRBV11-1 to TRBJ2-7; TRBD2 matches at 9 bases. The germline CDR1 and CDR2 sequences are SGHAT and FQDESV (reference sequence). Germline trimming cut 5 bases from V and 8 bases from J; bases unmatched to any gene: 13. This CDR3 is built from 15 residues. CDR3 residues: CASSPNRLAATQQYF. The DNA for the CDR3 is TGTGCCAGCAGCCCAAACAGACTAGCGGCAACCCAGCAGTACTTC.

This clone occurred a few times. The rearrangement uses TRBV5-1 and TRBJ2-3, with D maybe TRBD2 (6 bases). The V end was cut by 0 bases, the J end by 0 bases, with 8 bases between. This CDR3 is 15 amino acids long. Per germline, CDR1 SGHRS and CDR2 YFSETQ. CDR3 loop: CASSLGTISTDTQYF. In nucleotides, the CDR3 is TGCGCCAGCAGCTTGGGGACTATTAGCACAGATACGCAGTATTTT.

The chain is built from TRBV28 and TRBJ2-6; unclear D gene. This CDR3 region has 13 residues. Germline V lookup: CDR1 MDHEN, CDR2 SYDVKM. Trimming left V 7 bases short and J 0 bases short, with 4 bases between. CDR3 loop: CASIRSGANVLTF. The CDR3 DNA sequence: TGTGCCAGCATTCGCTCTGGGGCCAACGTCCTGACTTTC.

The chain couples TRBV7-2 to TRBJ2-3; D remains unclear. The V end was cut by 1 base, the J end by 11 bases, with 13 bases between. Germline CDR1 is SGHTA and CDR2 is FQGNSA. This CDR3 comprises 13 residues. The CDR3: CASSLELLGRQYF. The CDR3 DNA follows: TGTGCCAGCAGCTTAGAACTCCTCGGCAGGCAGTATTTT.

The V and J genes are TRBV7-9 and TRBJ1-5; no reliable D call. This CDR3 spans 9 amino acids. V shed 2 bases and J shed 13 bases, with 3 bases lying between them. CDR1 SEHNR and CDR2 FQNEAQ come from the germline V gene (reference sequence). CDR3 loop: CASSLFQHF. CDR3 DNA sequence: TGTGCCAGCAGCTTATTTCAGCATTTT. The variable domain in full, completed from reference TRBV7-9 and TRBJ1-5, reads DTGVSQNPRHKITKRGQNVTFRCDPISEHNRLYWYRQTLGQGPEFLTYFQNEAQLEKSRLLSDRFSAERPKGSFSTLEIQRTEQGDSAMYLCASSLFQHFGDGTRLSIL.

This clone was picked up one time. The CDR3 here is CASGQGGVQPQHF. The CDR3 DNA reads TGTGCCAGCGGACAGGGCGGTGTTCAGCCCCAGCATTTT. The chain employs TRBV2 and TRBJ1-5; TRBD1 matches 8 bases. Trimming removed 8 bases from V and 6 bases from J; junction bases left unmatched: 6. Germline V gene sequence: CDR1 SNHLY, CDR2 FYNNEI. The CDR3 extends over 13 amino acids.

The chain recombines TRBV4-1 with TRBJ2-7; 11 bases agree with TRBD2. This CDR3 spans 16 amino acids. Trimming removed 4 bases from V and 3 bases from J; junction bases left unmatched: 8. Looked up from germline, CDR1 is MGHRA and CDR2 is YSYEKL. The CDR3 spells CASSRSPSGGLYEQYF. CDR3 nucleotides: TGCGCCAGCAGCCGATCCCCTAGCGGGGGGCTCTACGAGCAGTACTTC.

The chain combines TRBV30 with TRBJ2-7; D tentatively reads TRBD1 or TRBD2 (6 bases each). Trimming removed 1 base from V and 0 bases from J, with 7 bases in between. This CDR3 has 13 residues. CDR1 is GTSNPN and CDR2 is SVGIG in the germline V gene (reference sequence). CDR3 DNA: TGTGCCTGGAGTGGGGGGGCCTCCTACGAGCAGTACTTC. It encodes CAWSGGASYEQYF.

V gene TRBV5-5 combines with J gene TRBJ2-5; D is possibly TRBD1 (7 bases). The germline gives CDR1 SGHKS, CDR2 YYEKEE (reference sequence). V was shortened by 3 bases and J by 5 bases, with 26 bases between the two germline ends. This CDR3 contains 18 residues. The CDR3 reads CASSSPGQYHSGEETQYF. CDR3 nucleotide sequence: TGTGCCAGCAGCTCGCCGGGACAGTATCATAGCGGTGAGGAGACCCAGTACTTC.

The V gene is TRBV1, the J gene TRBJ2-1. TRBV1 is termed a pseudogene. The CDR3 extends over 14 amino acids. The CDR3 sequence is CTSSLRDQYNEQFF. As DNA, the CDR3 is TGCACCAGCAGCCTACGGGACCAGTACAATGAGCAGTTCTTC.

V and J are TRBV6-6 and TRBJ1-2, with TRBD1 as a possible D gene (5 bases). Germline V gene data show CDR1 as MNHNY and CDR2 as SVGAGI (reference sequence). Trimming stripped 6 bases from V and 7 bases from J, with 15 bases between. The CDR3 runs to 13 residues. The CDR3 nucleotides read TGTGCCAGCAGCGACACCGGCAGGGTTGGCTACACCTTC. It is translated as CASSDTGRVGYTF.

This clone occurred a few times. The chain is built from TRBV30 and TRBJ2-6; D might be TRBD1 or TRBD2, each matching 5 bases. This CDR3 region has 14 residues. In germline, CDR1 is GTSNPN, CDR2 SVGIG (reference sequence). Trimming cost V 5 bases and J 4 bases, with 12 bases left between them. The CDR3 here is CAWHEGSGANVLTF. Here the CDR3 DNA reads TGTGCCTGGCACGAGGGGTCCGGGGCCAACGTCCTGACTTTC.

The gene calls are TRBV30 and TRBJ2-3; 7 bases map to TRBD2. In germline, CDR1 is GTSNPN, CDR2 SVGIG (reference sequence). The CDR3 contains 13 residues. Germline trimming cut 0 bases from V and 5 bases from J; bases unmatched to any gene: 2. The CDR3 protein is CAWSVGRGDTQYF. The CDR3 DNA is TGTGCCTGGAGTGTAGGGAGGGGAGATACGCAGTATTTT.

This clone has only one observation. This chain uses TRBV27 with TRBJ1-2; 7 bases line up with TRBD1. Germline values: CDR1 MNHEY, CDR2 SMNVEV (reference sequence). The CDR3 loop spans 15 amino acids. V was pared by 2 bases and J by 5 bases, with 8 bases of the junction left unmatched. CDR3: CASSLTGDSLYGYTF. The CDR3 coding sequence is TGTGCCAGCAGTTTAACAGGGGACTCCCTGTATGGCTACACCTTC.

The genes are TRBV30 and TRBJ2-2; tentatively, D is TRBD1 (5 bases). Trimming pared 2 bases from V and 13 bases from J, leaving 11 bases between. The germline V gene encodes CDR1 GTSNPN and CDR2 SVGIG (reference sequence). This CDR3 comprises 11 residues. CDR3 bases: TGTGCCTGGAGTCGACAGAGTAGGCTGTTTTTT. This encodes CAWSRQSRLFF.

By sample fraction, this clone is medium-sized (0.01 to 0.1%). The V call is TRBV20-1, the J call TRBJ2-3; D uncertain. Deletions cut 6 bases from V and 5 bases from J, with 9 bases between. The CDR3 sequence is 11 residues long. Germline V gives CDR1 DFQATT, CDR2 SNEGSKA (reference sequence). The CDR3: CSALTRDTQYF. CDR3 sequence (DNA): TGCAGTGCCTTAACCCGAGATACGCAGTATTTT.

The chain recombines TRBV2 with TRBJ1-1, with D possibly matching TRBD1 (6 bases). Germline V CDR1 and CDR2: SNHLY, FYNNEI. Trimming cost V 4 bases and J 12 bases, with 15 bases left between them. The CDR3 contains 12 residues. The CDR3 spells CASSVNRVGSFF. The CDR3 DNA is TGTGCCAGCAGTGTGAACAGGGTAGGTTCTTTCTTT.

The rearrangement uses TRBV6-1 and TRBJ1-1; D remains ambiguous. The CDR3 spans 13 residues. V was pared by 6 bases and J by 1 base, with 9 bases between. Germline V lookup: CDR1 MNHNS, CDR2 SASEGT. The CDR3 sequence is CASRITSNTEAFF. The CDR3 nucleotides are TGTGCCAGCAGAATCACTTCGAACACTGAAGCTTTCTTT.

The J gene is TRBJ2-7, the V gene TRBV29-1; D may be TRBD1 or TRBD2 (5 bases each). The germline CDR1 and CDR2 sequences are SQVTM and ANQGSEA. This CDR3 is 14 amino acids long. The germline V and J ends were trimmed by 3 bases and 0 bases, with 12 bases remaining between them. In DNA form, the CDR3 reads TGCAGCGTTGAGAGGGGTGGCAGCTCCTACGAGCAGTACTTC. Translated, it gives CSVERGGSSYEQYF.

The chain couples TRBV10-3 to TRBJ2-2; no reliable D call. The germline gives CDR1 ENHRY, CDR2 SYGVKD. This CDR3 is 15 amino acids long. V lost 0 bases and J lost 4, with 9 bases in between. CDR3 amino acids: CAISESRAATGELFF. CDR3 nucleotide sequence: TGTGCCATCAGTGAGTCACGGGCCGCCACCGGGGAGCTGTTTTTT.

V is TRBV19 and J is TRBJ1-3; D remains ambiguous. V was shortened by 2 bases and J by 0 bases, with 5 bases between the two germline ends. The CDR3 length is 14 residues. Germline V gives CDR1 LNHDA, CDR2 SQIVND (reference sequence). The CDR3 DNA reads as TGTGCCAGTAGTATAAGAATCTCTGGAAACACCATATATTTT. Amino acids: CASSIRISGNTIYF.

The chain combines TRBV5-1 with TRBJ2-3; the D gene is possibly TRBD2 (6 bases). V lost 7 bases, J lost 0 bases, and 15 bases lay in between. The V gene's germline CDR1 is SGHRS and CDR2 YFSETQ. The CDR3 has 15 amino acids. As DNA, the CDR3 is TGCGCCAGCCAGACCTCTAGCGAGAGCACAGATACGCAGTATTTT. Translating gives CASQTSSESTDTQYF.

The chain combines TRBV10-3 with TRBJ1-2; D ambiguous. CDR1 and CDR2 from the germline V gene are ENHRY and SYGVKD. The CDR3 length is 16 residues. Deletions cut 4 bases from V and 1 base from J, with 16 bases between. The CDR3 DNA reads TGTGCCATCAGTGCGACGTCGGGAGGCAGTAACTATGGCTACACCTTC. Residues: CAISATSGGSNYGYTF.

V and J are TRBV4-3 and TRBJ2-2; TRBD2 matches 9 bases. V lost 0 bases, J lost 1 base, and 3 bases stayed unmatched. CDR3 length equals 17 residues. Germline values: CDR1 LGHNA, CDR2 YSLEER. The CDR3, as DNA: TGCGCCAGCAGCCAAGATCTAGCGGGGAAGAACACCGGGGAGCTGTTTTTT. Protein sequence: CASSQDLAGKNTGELFF.

The J gene is TRBJ2-2, the V gene TRBV27; D is ambiguous. This CDR3 has 15 amino acids. V was cut by 0 bases and J by 4 bases, with 9 bases left in between. The germline CDR1 and CDR2 sequences are MNHEY and SMNVEV (reference sequence). The CDR3 DNA reads TGTGCCAGCAGTTTATCTGGGGTAGGCACCGGGGAGCTGTTTTTT. Its translation: CASSLSGVGTGELFF.

The chain uses TRBV2 and TRBJ1-5; D not certain. This CDR3 comprises 14 residues. Germline CDR1 SNHLY, CDR2 FYNNEI. V was clipped by 1 base and J by 5 bases, with 9 bases between them. In nucleotides, the CDR3 is TGTGCCAGCAGTGAAGGCAAAGACTATCAGCCCCAGCATTTT. Its protein is CASSEGKDYQPQHF.